Listed here is a single T cell receptor (beta chain). This sample is drawn from a study of graft-versus-host responses after intestinal transplantation. Background on the study: Recipients uniformly received anti-thymocyte globulin induction, followed by tacrolimus and steroids for three to four years.

Sequencing used immunoSEQ multiplex PCR; TCRdb keeps in-frame clones, though not all of them. Of about 13,000 clones in the sample, about 36% are singletons; the top ten hold approximately 1%. The sequenced sample was alloreactive CD4+ T cells from a mixed lymphocyte reaction culture, obtained before intestinal transplant. Subset in this sample: CFSE-low proliferating T cells sorted from approximately 6-day pre-transplant mixed lymphocyte reaction (GvH or HvG direction). The sequence was obtained from a human patient who received an intestinal transplant.

The CDR3 loop reads CASSLGGWRQEQYF. In DNA form, the CDR3 reads TGTGCCAGCAGCTTAGGGGGCTGGCGGCAGGAGCAGTACTTC. The chain links TRBV11-2 to TRBJ2-7, with D perhaps TRBD1 (5 bases). Trimming pared 1 base from V and 7 bases from J, leaving 14 bases between. CDR1 SGHAT and CDR2 FQNNGV come from the germline V gene. The CDR3 has 14 residues.